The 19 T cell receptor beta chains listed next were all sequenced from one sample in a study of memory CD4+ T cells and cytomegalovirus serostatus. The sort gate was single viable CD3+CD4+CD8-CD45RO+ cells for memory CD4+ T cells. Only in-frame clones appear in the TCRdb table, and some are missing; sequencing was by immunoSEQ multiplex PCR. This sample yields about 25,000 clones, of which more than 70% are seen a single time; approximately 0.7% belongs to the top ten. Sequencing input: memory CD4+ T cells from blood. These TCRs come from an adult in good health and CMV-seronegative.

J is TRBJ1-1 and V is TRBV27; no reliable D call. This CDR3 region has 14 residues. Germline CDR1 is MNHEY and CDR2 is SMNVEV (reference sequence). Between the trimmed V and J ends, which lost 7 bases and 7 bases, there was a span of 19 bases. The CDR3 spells CASTPMREDGEAFF. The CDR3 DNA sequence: TGTGCCAGCACTCCTATGCGGGAGGACGGTGAAGCTTTCTTT.

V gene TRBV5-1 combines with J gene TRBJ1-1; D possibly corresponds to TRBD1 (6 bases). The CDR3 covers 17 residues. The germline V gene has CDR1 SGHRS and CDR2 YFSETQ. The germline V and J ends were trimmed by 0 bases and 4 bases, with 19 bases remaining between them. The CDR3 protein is CASSLGGTGRFGTEAFF. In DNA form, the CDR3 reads TGCGCCAGCAGCTTGGGGGGTACAGGGAGATTCGGCACTGAAGCTTTCTTT.

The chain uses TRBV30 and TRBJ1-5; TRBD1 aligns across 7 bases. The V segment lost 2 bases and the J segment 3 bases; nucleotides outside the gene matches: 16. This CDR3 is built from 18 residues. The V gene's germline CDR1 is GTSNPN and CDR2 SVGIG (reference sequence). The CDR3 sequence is CAWSLRNRGHSYNQPQHF. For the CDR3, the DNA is TGTGCCTGGAGTCTGAGGAACAGGGGTCATAGCTACAATCAGCCCCAGCATTTT.

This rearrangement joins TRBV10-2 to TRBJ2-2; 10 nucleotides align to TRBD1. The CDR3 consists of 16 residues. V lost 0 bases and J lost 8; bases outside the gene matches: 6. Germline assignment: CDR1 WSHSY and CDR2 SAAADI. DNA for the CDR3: TGCGCCAGCAGTGAGTCGAGGGACAGGGGATCTGGGGAGCTGTTTTTT. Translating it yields CASSESRDRGSGELFF.

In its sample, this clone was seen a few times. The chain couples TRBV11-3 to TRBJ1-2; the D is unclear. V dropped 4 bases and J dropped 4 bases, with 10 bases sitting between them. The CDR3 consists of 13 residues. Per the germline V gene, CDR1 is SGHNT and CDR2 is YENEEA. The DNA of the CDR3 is TGTGCCAGCAGCTCCACACCGATCTATGGCTACACCTTC. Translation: CASSSTPIYGYTF.

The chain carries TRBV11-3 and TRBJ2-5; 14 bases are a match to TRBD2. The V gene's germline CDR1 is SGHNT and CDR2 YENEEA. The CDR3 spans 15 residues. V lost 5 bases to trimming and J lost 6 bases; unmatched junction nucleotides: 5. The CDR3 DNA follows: TGTGCCAGCAGCCCGGGACTAGCGGGAGTAAAGACCCAGTACTTC. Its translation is CASSPGLAGVKTQYF.

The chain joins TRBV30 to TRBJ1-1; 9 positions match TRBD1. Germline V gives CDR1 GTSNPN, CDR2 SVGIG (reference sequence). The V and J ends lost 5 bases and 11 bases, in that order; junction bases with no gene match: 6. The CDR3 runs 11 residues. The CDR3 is CAWSTGGQAFF. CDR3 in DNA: TGTGCCTGGTCTACAGGGGGCCAGGCTTTCTTT. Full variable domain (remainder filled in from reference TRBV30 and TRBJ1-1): SQTIHQWPATLVQPVGSPLSLECTVEGTSNPNLYWYRQAAGRGLQLLFYSVGIGQISSEVPQNLSASRPQDRQFILSSKKLLLSDSGFYLCAWSTGGQAFFGQGTRLTVV.

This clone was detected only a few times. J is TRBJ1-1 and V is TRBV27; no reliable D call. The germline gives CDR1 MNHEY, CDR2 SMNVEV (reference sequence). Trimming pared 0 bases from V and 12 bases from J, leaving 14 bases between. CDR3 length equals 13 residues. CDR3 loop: CASSLSRQSVTFF. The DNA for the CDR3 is TGTGCCAGCAGTTTATCGCGTCAGAGCGTAACTTTCTTT.

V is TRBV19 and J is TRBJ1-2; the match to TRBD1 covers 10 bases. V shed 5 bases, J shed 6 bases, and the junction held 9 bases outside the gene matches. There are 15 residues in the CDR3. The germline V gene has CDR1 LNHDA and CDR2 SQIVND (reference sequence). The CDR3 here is CASSLGTGEINGYTF. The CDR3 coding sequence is TGTGCCAGTAGTCTAGGGACAGGGGAGATTAATGGCTACACCTTC. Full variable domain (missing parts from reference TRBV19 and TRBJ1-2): DGGITQSPKYLFRKEGQNVTLSCEQNLNHDAMYWYRQDPGQGLRLIYYSQIVNDFQKGDIAEGYSVSREKKESFPLTVTSAQKNPTAFYLCASSLGTGEINGYTFGSGTRLTVV.

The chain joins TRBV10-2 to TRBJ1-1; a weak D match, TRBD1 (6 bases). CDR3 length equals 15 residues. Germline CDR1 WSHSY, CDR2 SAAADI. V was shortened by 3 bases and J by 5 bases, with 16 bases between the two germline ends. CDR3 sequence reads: CASSDQAGAGTEAFF. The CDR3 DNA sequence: TGCGCCAGCAGTGATCAAGCGGGGGCAGGGACTGAAGCTTTCTTT.

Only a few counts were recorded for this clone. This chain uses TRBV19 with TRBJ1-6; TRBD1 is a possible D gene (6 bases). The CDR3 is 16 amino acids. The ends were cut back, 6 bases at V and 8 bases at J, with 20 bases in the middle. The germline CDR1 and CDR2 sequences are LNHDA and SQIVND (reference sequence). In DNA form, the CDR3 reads TGTGCCAGTAGCAGTATAGCCCGGGGGCCGGATTCACCCCTCCACTTT. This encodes CASSSIARGPDSPLHF.

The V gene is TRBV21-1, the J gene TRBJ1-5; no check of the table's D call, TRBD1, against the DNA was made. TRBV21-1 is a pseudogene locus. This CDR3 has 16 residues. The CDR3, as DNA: TGTGCCAGCAGCTTCAGGGGGACAGGTGAGTCGCAGCCCCAGCATTTT. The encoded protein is CASSFRGTGESQPQHF.

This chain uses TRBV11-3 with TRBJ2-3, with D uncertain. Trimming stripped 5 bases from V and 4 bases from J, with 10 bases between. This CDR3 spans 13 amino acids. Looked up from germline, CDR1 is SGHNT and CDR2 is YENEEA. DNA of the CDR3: TGTGCCAGCAGCCACGACTTGCCAGATACGCAGTATTTT. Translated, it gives CASSHDLPDTQYF.

The CDR3 DNA is TGTGCCAGCAGGCCCCTAGGGGTTAGCAATCAGCCCCAGCATTTT. The encoded protein is CASRPLGVSNQPQHF. The gene calls are TRBV6-6 and TRBJ1-5; D might be TRBD1 (5 bases). The CDR3 loop spans 15 amino acids. The V end was cut by 6 bases, the J end by 0 bases, with 12 bases between. Germline CDR1 reads MNHNY; CDR2 reads SVGAGI (reference sequence).

The CDR3 DNA reads TGTGCCAGCAGCCGAGACAGGGGGCCTGATGAAGCTTTCTTT. It yields the protein CASSRDRGPDEAFF. The chain joins TRBV11-2 to TRBJ1-1; 10 positions agree with TRBD1. The V gene's germline CDR1 is SGHAT and CDR2 FQNNGV. The length of the CDR3 is 14 residues. V was pared by 5 bases and J by 7 bases, with 7 bases of the junction left unmatched.

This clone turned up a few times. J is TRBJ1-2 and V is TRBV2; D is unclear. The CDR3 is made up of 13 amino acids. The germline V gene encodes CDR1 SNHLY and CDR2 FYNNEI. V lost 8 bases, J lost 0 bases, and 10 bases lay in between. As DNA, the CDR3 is TGTGCCAGCTGGACGGTAGCTAACTATGGCTACACCTTC. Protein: CASWTVANYGYTF. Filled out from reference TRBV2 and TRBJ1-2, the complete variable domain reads EPEVTQTPSHQVTQMGQEVILRCVPISNHLYFYWYRQILGQKVEFLVSFYNNEISEKSEIFDDQFSVERPDGSNFTLKIRSTKLEDSAMYFCASWTVANYGYTFGSGTRLTVV.

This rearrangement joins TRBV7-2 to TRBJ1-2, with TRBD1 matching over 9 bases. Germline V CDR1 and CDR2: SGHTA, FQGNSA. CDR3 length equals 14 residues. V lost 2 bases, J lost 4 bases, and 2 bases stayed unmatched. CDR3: CASSLMGQGYGYTF. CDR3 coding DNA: TGTGCCAGCAGCTTAATGGGACAGGGCTATGGCTACACCTTC.

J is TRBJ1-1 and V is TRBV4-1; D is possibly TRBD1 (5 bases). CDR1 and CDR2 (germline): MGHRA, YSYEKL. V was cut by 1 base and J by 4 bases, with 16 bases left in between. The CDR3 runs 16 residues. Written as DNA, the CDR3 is TGCGCCAGCAGCCAAGTGGGCAGGGAGGTAGGCACTGAAGCTTTCTTT. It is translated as CASSQVGREVGTEAFF.

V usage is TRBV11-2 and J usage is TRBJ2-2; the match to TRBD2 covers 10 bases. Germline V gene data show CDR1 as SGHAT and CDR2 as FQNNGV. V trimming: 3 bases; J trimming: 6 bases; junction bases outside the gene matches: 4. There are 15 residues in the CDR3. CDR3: CASSLSAGGPGELFF. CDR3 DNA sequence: TGTGCCAGCAGCTTGTCAGCGGGGGGGCCCGGGGAGCTGTTTTTT.